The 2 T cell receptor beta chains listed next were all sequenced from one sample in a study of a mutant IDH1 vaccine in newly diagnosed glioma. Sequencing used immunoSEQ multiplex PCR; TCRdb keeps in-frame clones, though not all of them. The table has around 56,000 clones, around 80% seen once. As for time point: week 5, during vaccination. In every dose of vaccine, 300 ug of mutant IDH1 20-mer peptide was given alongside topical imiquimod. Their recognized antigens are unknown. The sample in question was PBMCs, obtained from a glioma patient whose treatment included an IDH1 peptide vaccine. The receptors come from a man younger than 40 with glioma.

The CDR3 DNA reads TGTGCCAGCAGTTCAGATCGGACAGGGGTGTACGAGCAGTACTTC. As protein: CASSSDRTGVYEQYF. V and J are TRBV28 and TRBJ2-7; 9 positions agree with TRBD1. The V gene end was trimmed by 4 bases and the J gene end by 4 bases; junction bases not matched to a gene: 8. The CDR3 covers 15 residues. Germline V lookup: CDR1 MDHEN, CDR2 SYDVKM.

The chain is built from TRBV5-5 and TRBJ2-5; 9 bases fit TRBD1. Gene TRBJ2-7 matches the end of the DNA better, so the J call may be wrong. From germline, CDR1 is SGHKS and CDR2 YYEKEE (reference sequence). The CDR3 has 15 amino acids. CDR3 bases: TGTGCCAGCAGCTTCAACAGGGGGCTCACCTACGAGCAGTACTTC. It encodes CASSFNRGLTYEQYF.